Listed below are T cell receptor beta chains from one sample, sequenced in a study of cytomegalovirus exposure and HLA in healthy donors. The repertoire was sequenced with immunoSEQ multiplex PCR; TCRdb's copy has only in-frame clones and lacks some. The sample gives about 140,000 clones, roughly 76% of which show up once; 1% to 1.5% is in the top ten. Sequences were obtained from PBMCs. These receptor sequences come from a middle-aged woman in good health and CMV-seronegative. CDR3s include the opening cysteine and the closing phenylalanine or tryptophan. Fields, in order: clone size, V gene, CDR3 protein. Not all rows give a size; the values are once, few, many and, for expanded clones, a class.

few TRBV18 CASSPRGAPNEKLFF
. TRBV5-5 CASSLVPFSHLTEAFF
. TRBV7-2 CASSLQRGERETQYF
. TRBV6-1 CASNPQGFADTQYF
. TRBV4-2 CASSQDSGGRGYTF
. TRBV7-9 CASSLAGAEKLFF
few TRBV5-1 CASSSGQGAITGELFF
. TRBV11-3 CASSLGLAGVTDTQYF
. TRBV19 CASSIRGAIRILQPQHF
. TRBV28 CAGHRVPGELFF
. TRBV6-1 CASRETFSNTEAFF
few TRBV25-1 CASSEGLAGAGDTQYF
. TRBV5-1 CASSSTVRGRDTEAFF
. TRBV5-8 CASSSARNTIYF
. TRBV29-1 CSVSTLAGGRETQYF
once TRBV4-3 CASSQGAGGNYGYTF
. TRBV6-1 CASREGGQGPGELFF
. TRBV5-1 CASSGLRGPQETQYF
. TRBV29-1 CSVGEEAPGANVLTF
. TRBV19 CASRDRGRSSTDTQYF
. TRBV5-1 CASSSLKQGAAGGYTF
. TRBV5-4 CASSLSAGSYGYTF
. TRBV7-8 CASSFGQGATSNTGELFF